What follows are 11 T cell receptor beta chains derived from one specimen sequenced in a study of T cells in Graves' hyperthyroidism and ophthalmopathy. Amplification of TCR beta CDR3 regions used RNA as the template. RT-PCR in the first round (using the HTBI primer set) targeted the TCR CDR3. One entry per CDR3 protein results from TCRdb running MiXCR on the multiplex PCR reads. The profile shows hundreds of thousands of distinct CDR3 sequences, 46% of them singletons. Sequenced: peripheral blood or thyroid tissue (not recorded which). The receptors derive from a young woman with Graves' hyperthyroidism.

Notes on this clonotype: A much more abundant neighbour one base away suggests this may be a read error. The chain employs TRBV9 and TRBJ2-5; D gene ambiguous. This CDR3 has 12 amino acids. The V gene's germline CDR1 is SGDLS and CDR2 YYNGEE. Here the CDR3 reads CASSVTGETHYF. In DNA, the CDR3 is TGTGCCAGCAGCGTAACGGGCGAGACCCATTACTTC.

This clonotype was picked up many times. V gene TRBV2 combines with J gene TRBJ2-5; D perhaps matches TRBD2 (5 bases). Looked up from germline, CDR1 is SNHLY and CDR2 is FYNNEI. The CDR3 covers 14 residues. V was shortened by 1 base and J by 6 bases, with 12 bases between the two germline ends. The CDR3, as DNA: TGTGCCAGCAGTGAAGGGCGGACTTCGAAGACCCAGTACTTC. Translated, it gives CASSEGRTSKTQYF.

The chain carries TRBV24-1 and TRBJ1-2; possibly TRBD1 for D (5 bases). The CDR3 covers 12 residues. Trimming took 4 bases from V and 6 from J, leaving 8 bases between them. Per germline, CDR1 KGHDR and CDR2 SFDVKD. The CDR3 sequence is CATSDPGNGYTF. CDR3 in DNA: TGTGCCACCAGTGACCCAGGGAATGGCTACACCTTC.

This clonotype was found a few times. J is TRBJ2-2 and V is TRBV7-8; D is uncertain. The V gene's germline CDR1 is SGHVS and CDR2 FQNEAQ. The CDR3 consists of 15 residues. Trimming pared 7 bases from V and 6 bases from J, leaving 18 bases between. The CDR3 sequence: CASTFQLSESGELFF. As DNA, the CDR3 is TGTGCCAGCACCTTCCAACTCAGCGAATCCGGGGAGCTGTTTTTT.

At least ten counts were recorded for this clonotype. The chain has TRBV24-1 and TRBJ1-5; D gene ambiguous. The CDR3 loop spans 12 amino acids. V was clipped by 3 bases and J by 9 bases, with 8 bases between them. Germline V lookup: CDR1 KGHDR, CDR2 SFDVKD. DNA of the CDR3: TGTGCCACCAGTGATCGCGGCCGGCCCCAGCATTTT. Protein: CATSDRGRPQHF.

About this clonotype itself: A read error may be the cause here, since a much bigger clone is one base away. The rearrangement links TRBV7-9 to TRBJ1-2, with D unresolved. This CDR3 spans 13 amino acids. The germline gives CDR1 SEHNR, CDR2 FQNEAQ (reference sequence). This chain's CDR3 is CASSAAGNYGYIF. In DNA form, the CDR3 reads TGTGCCAGCAGCGCGGCGGGAAACTATGGCTACATCTTC.

This clonotype has at least ten counts. V usage is TRBV7-8 and J usage is TRBJ2-5; 8 bases line up with TRBD1. CDR1 SGHVS and CDR2 FQNEAQ come from the germline V gene. V gave up 5 bases and J gave up 6 bases; unmatched junction bases: 11. The CDR3 length is 15 residues. The CDR3 DNA sequence: TGTGCCAGCAGCCCGCGCCGGACAGGGATGAAGACCCAGTACTTC. It is translated as CASSPRRTGMKTQYF.

The chain combines TRBV29-1 with TRBJ2-1, with 7 nucleotides matching TRBD2. Per the germline V gene, CDR1 is SQVTM and CDR2 is ANQGSEA. The V segment lost 6 bases and the J segment 4 bases; nucleotides outside the gene matches: 9. The CDR3 runs to 14 residues. CDR3 DNA sequence: TGCAGCGTCCACCCAGCGGGATCGTACAATGAGCAGTTCTTC. Amino acids: CSVHPAGSYNEQFF.

The chain couples TRBV24-1 to TRBJ2-7; 9 bases map to TRBD1. Germline V gene data show CDR1 as KGHDR and CDR2 as SFDVKD. With 4 bases clipped from V and 3 bases from J, the junction kept 9 bases outside the gene matches. The CDR3 runs 16 residues. The CDR3 DNA is TGTGCCACCAGTGACCCCGGGACAGGGAATGGCTACGAGCAGTACTTC. Its translation: CATSDPGTGNGYEQYF.

The chain uses TRBV7-9 and TRBJ1-6, with D possibly matching TRBD1 (6 bases). CDR3 length: 17 residues. Germline V gene lookup returns CDR1 SEHNR and CDR2 FQNEAQ (reference sequence). Deletions cut 1 base from V and 8 bases from J, with 18 bases between. CDR3 in amino acids: CASSLGKGSGADSPLHF. The CDR3, as DNA: TGTGCCAGCAGCTTAGGGAAAGGATCGGGGGCGGATTCACCCCTCCACTTT.

The rearrangement links TRBV2 to TRBJ1-5, with 11 bases fitting TRBD1. CDR3 length: 15 amino acids. The trim removed 10 bases at V and 3 bases at J, leaving 8 bases unmatched. Germline assignment: CDR1 SNHLY and CDR2 FYNNEI. This CDR3 reads CANPMGQGDNQPQHF. As DNA, the CDR3 is TGTGCCAACCCAATGGGACAGGGGGACAATCAGCCCCAGCATTTT. Looking up the rest from reference TRBV2 and TRBJ1-5 gives the full variable domain: EPEVTQTPSHQVTQMGQEVILRCVPISNHLYFYWYRQILGQKVEFLVSFYNNEISEKSEIFDDQFSVERPDGSNFTLKIRSTKLEDSAMYFCANPMGQGDNQPQHFGDGTRLSIL.